A selection of T cell receptor beta chains follows, all from one sample in a study of T cells in Graves' hyperthyroidism and ophthalmopathy. TCRdb re-called the multiplex PCR reads through MiXCR, storing one row per CDR3 protein. This sample has roughly 500,000 distinct CDR3 sequences, with 14% found just once. Sequenced input: blood. The receptors here all came from a woman in her 30s with Graves' hyperthyroidism that later progressed to Graves' ophthalmopathy. Both conserved end residues are part of each CDR3. A D gene is named only where the DNA matches it firmly. Size values are once, few and many counts, or a class for expanded clones, and some rows have none.

NA	TRBV28	many	TRBJ2-5	TGTGCCAGCAAACCCGGGGCGGCGACGGAGACCCAGTACTTC	CASKPGAATETQYF
TRBD1	TRBV12-3/TRBV12-4	many	TRBJ1-6	TGTGCCAGCACAGGGGACAGGGGGAATTCACCCCTCCACTTT	CASTGDRGNSPLHF
NA	TRBV27	few	TRBJ1-2	TGTGCCAGCAATGGCGGCTCTGGCTACACCTTC	CASNGGSGYTF
NA	TRBV20-1	NA	TRBJ2-5	TGCAGTTCTGACGGGGGCGGGCTTCGTCAAGAGACCCAGTACTTC	CSSDGGGLRQETQYF
TRBD2	TRBV3-1	many	TRBJ2-6	TGTGCCAGCAGCTACGCGGGAGGTGGGGCCAACGTCCTGACTTTC	CASSYAGGGANVLTF
TRBD1	TRBV4-2	few	TRBJ1-2	TGTGCCAGCAGCCAAGGAGGGGCAGGGGGGAACTATGGCTACACCTTC	CASSQGGAGGNYGYTF
TRBD1	TRBV19	few	TRBJ1-2	TGTGCCAGTACCCGGGGGACAGGAAATAACTATGGCTACACCTTC	CASTRGTGNNYGYTF
TRBD2	TRBV24-1	NA	TRBJ2-2	TGTGCCACCAGTGCCTATCTAGCGGGAGATGTCGGGGAGCTGTTTTTT	CATSAYLAGDVGELFF
TRBD2	TRBV9	many	TRBJ2-1	TGTGCCAGCAGCTTTCGACTAGCGGGAGACCCCTACAATGAGCAGTTCTTC	CASSFRLAGDPYNEQFF
NA	TRBV7-3	NA	TRBJ2-2	TGTGCCAGCAGCGAGAGACTCGAGGGGAACACCGGGGAGCTGTTTTTT	CASSERLEGNTGELFF
NA	TRBV3-1	few	TRBJ2-1	TGTGCCAGCAGCCAAGGTGAGGGCTACAATGAGCAGTTCTTC	CASSQGEGYNEQFF
NA	TRBV19	NA	TRBJ2-1	TGTGCCACCGGACGCTCCTACAATGAGCAGTTCTTC	CATGRSYNEQFF
NA	TRBV4-2	many	TRBJ1-1	TGTGCCAGCAGCCAAGATGTGCAGGGGCGAGGTGAAGCTTTCTTT	CASSQDVQGRGEAFF
TRBD2	TRBV19	NA	TRBJ2-1	TGTGCCAGCTCGACTAGCGGGACGTACAATGAGCAGTTCTTC	CASSTSGTYNEQFF
NA	TRBV7-9	many	TRBJ2-7	TGTGCCAGCAGCCCCCCGGGACGTTTCCACGAGCAGTACTTC	CASSPPGRFHEQYF
TRBD2	TRBV20-1	NA	TRBJ2-5	TGCAGTGCTAGAGAATACCCCCGGGACTACCTCCAAGCGGGGACCCAGTACTTC	CSAREYPRDYLQAGTQYF
NA	TRBV7-9	many	TRBJ1-5	TGTGCCAGCAGCTTTTACGGACAGCCCCAGCATTTT	CASSFYGQPQHF
TRBD1	TRBV28	NA	TRBJ2-7	TGTGCCAGCAGCAGACTGACAGGGGGATTCCACGAGCAGTACTTC	CASSRLTGGFHEQYF
NA	TRBV7-7	NA	TRBJ2-1	TGTGCTAGCAGCTTAGTTGCGGGAAGCTATGAGCAGTTCTTC	CASSLVAGSYEQFF
NA	TRBV14	many	TRBJ1-2	TGTGCCAGCAGCATTACAGGACTTACTGGCTACACCTTC	CASSITGLTGYTF
NA	TRBV9	many	TRBJ2-3	TGTGCCAGCAGCGTTTCGGTAGGGTCGTTCACAGATACGCAGTATTTT	CASSVSVGSFTDTQYF
NA	TRBV2	many	TRBJ1-1	TGTGCCAGCAGTGAAAGCCAGGGATTAGCTTTCTTT	CASSESQGLAFF
NA	TRBV6-1	NA	TRBJ1-1	TGTGCCAGCGGCCGGGCCCTCGACACTGAAGCTTTCTTT	CASGRALDTEAFF
NA	TRBV20-1	NA	TRBJ2-2	TGCAGTGCTAGAGATCGGGCGGGTATGAACACCGGGGAGCTGTTTTTT	CSARDRAGMNTGELFF
TRBD2	TRBV13	many	TRBJ2-7	TGTGCCAGCAGCGGGACTAGCGGGAAATCCTACGAGCAGTACTTC	CASSGTSGKSYEQYF
TRBD2	TRBV12-3/TRBV12-4	many	TRBJ2-5	TGTGCCAGCAGTGGGTCTAGCGGAGAGACCCAGTACTTC	CASSGSSGETQYF
NA	TRBV4-3	few	TRBJ1-2	TGCGCCAGCAGCCGGGAGGTTGGGGGAAGAGTTGGCTACACCTTC	CASSREVGGRVGYTF
TRBD1	TRBV20-1	many	TRBJ1-2	TGCAGTGCTATTGGGACAGGGGTCTATGGCTACACCTTC	CSAIGTGVYGYTF
NA	TRBV20-1	NA	TRBJ2-1	TGCAGTGCAGGACAAGACAATGAGCAGTTCTTC	CSAGQDNEQFF
TRBD1	TRBV12-3/TRBV12-4	many	TRBJ1-5	TGTGCCAGCAGTAGAGCCGGGACAGGGACCAATCAGCCCCAGCATTTT	CASSRAGTGTNQPQHF
TRBD1	TRBV29-1	few	TRBJ1-4	TGCAGCGTCCTCCGGGACAGGCCCTCTGAAAAACTGTTTTTT	CSVLRDRPSEKLFF
TRBD1	TRBV15	few	TRBJ2-7	TGTGCCACCAGCAGGGACAGGGGGGTCGACGAGCAGTACTTC	CATSRDRGVDEQYF
TRBD1	TRBV11-2	many	TRBJ1-1	TGTGCCAGCAGCTTAGCAGGGGGCCCGAACACTGAAGCTTTCTTT	CASSLAGGPNTEAFF
NA	TRBV19	NA	TRBJ2-6	TGTGCCAATAGCCCTGGACAGACTGGGGCCAACGTCCTGACTTTC	CANSPGQTGANVLTF
TRBD1	TRBV28	many	TRBJ1-1	TGTGCCAGCAGTTTATACACTCCGGGACAGAGTGAAGCTTTCTTT	CASSLYTPGQSEAFF
TRBD1	TRBV3-1	many	TRBJ1-1	TGTGCCAGCAGCATGACAGGGCCAATTGAAGCTTTCTTT	CASSMTGPIEAFF
NA	TRBV6-1	NA	TRBJ2-7	TGTGCCAGCAGTGTAAGTCCCGGTCTCTCCTACGAGCAGTACTTC	CASSVSPGLSYEQYF
NA	TRBV7-9	once	TRBJ2-4	TGTGCCAGCACCGGCGCCGGAGCCAAAAACATTCAGTACTTC	CASTGAGAKNIQYF
TRBD1	TRBV12-5	many	TRBJ2-3	TGTGCTAGTGGTTTGGCGACAGGGGGGACAGCAGATACGCAGTATTTT	CASGLATGGTADTQYF
NA	TRBV7-3	few	TRBJ2-1	TGTGCCAGCAGCCTACTAGGGCGCGAGCAGTTCTTC	CASSLLGREQFF
TRBD1	TRBV2	many	TRBJ1-2	TGTGCCAGCAGGGAAGGGACAGGACCTTCCTATGGCTACACCTTC	CASREGTGPSYGYTF
NA	TRBV28	many	TRBJ2-7	TGTGCCAGCAGTTCCGGGTCGCCCCTGGACAACGAGCAGTACTTC	CASSSGSPLDNEQYF
NA	TRBV7-9	many	TRBJ1-2	TGTGCCAGCAGCTTACCAGTCCCCCACTATGGCTACACCTTC	CASSLPVPHYGYTF
NA	TRBV11-2	many	TRBJ2-3	TGTGCCAGCAGCTTAGGAGTAGCTACAGATACGCAGTATTTT	CASSLGVATDTQYF
TRBD1	TRBV5-6	once	TRBJ2-7	TGTGCCAGCAGCTTAGGACAGGTGTACTCCTACGAGCAGTACTTC	CASSLGQVYSYEQYF
NA	TRBV10-3	many	TRBJ1-4	TGTGCCATCATGAAAGGGCCGGGTGAAAAACTGTTTTTT	CAIMKGPGEKLFF
NA	TRBV6-1	many	TRBJ1-2	TGTGCCAGCAGCCAAGAAGAAGGCTACACCTTC	CASSQEEGYTF
NA	TRBV24-1	many	TRBJ1-5	TGTGCCACCAGTGCGTCGGCAGGGGATATGAGCAATCAGCCCCAGCATTTT	CATSASAGDMSNQPQHF
NA	TRBV19	NA	TRBJ1-2	TGTGCCAGTAGTATAGATGGTGGATTCTATGGCTACACCTTC	CASSIDGGFYGYTF
NA	TRBV4-1	few	TRBJ2-4	TGCGCCAGCAGCCTCCTCGGACTAGCCAAAAACATTCAGTACTTC	CASSLLGLAKNIQYF
NA	TRBV28	few	TRBJ2-1	TGTGCCAGCAGTCCCATGGGATCAGGCCCGTACAATGAGCAGTTCTTC	CASSPMGSGPYNEQFF
TRBD2	TRBV7-6	few	TRBJ2-5	TGTGCCAGCAGCCCCGCGGGGACTAGCGGCCCAGAGACCCAGTACTTC	CASSPAGTSGPETQYF
NA	TRBV3-1	many	TRBJ1-2	TGTGCCAGCAGCCAAGTCCGGGCCGGCTACACCTTC	CASSQVRAGYTF